The TCR beta chain under discussion was sequenced for a study of cytotoxic CD8 clonotypes in ibrutinib-treated CLL. A remark on this clone: Its antigen remains unknown.

V was clipped by 4 bases and J by 4 bases; unmatched bases: 8. The CDR3 totals 16 residues. Per germline, CDR1 KGHSH and CDR2 LQKENI. Findings of the study overall: Sampling of sustained-remission and progressing patients occurred at differing times.

Genomic DNA (about 2 micrograms) was obtained from cryopreserved PBMCs for construction of TCR beta libraries. Profiled with immunoSEQ multiplex PCR; TCRdb holds only in-frame clones, not every one. Of some 80,000 clones in the sample, about 76% were seen once. The origin of this receptor is a human donor with chronic lymphocytic leukemia. The sequences come from PBMCs, collected after 12 months of ibrutinib treatment. The V call is TRBV18, the J call TRBJ2-3; TRBD1 aligns across 10 bases. The CDR3 sequence is CASSRRDRGEADTQYF. The CDR3 DNA reads TGTGCCAGCTCACGCCGGGACAGGGGAGAGGCAGATACGCAGTATTTT.